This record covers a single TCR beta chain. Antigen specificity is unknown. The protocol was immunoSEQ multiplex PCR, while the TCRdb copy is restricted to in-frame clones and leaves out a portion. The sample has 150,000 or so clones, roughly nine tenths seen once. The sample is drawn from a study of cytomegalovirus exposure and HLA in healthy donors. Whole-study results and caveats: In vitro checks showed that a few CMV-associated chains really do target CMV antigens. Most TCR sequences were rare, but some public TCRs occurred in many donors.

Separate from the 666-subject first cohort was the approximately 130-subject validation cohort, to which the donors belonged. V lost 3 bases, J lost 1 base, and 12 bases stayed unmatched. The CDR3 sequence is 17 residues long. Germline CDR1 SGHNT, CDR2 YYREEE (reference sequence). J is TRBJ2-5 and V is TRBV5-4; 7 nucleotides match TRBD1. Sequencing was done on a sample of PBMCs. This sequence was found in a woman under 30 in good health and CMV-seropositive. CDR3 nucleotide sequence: TGTGCCAGCAGCTCGAAGGGGGCCAATGTTCGCCAAGAGACCCAGTACTTC. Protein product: CASSSKGANVRQETQYF.